Presented here are 15 T cell receptor beta chains from one specimen sequenced in a study of T-cell memory formation after mild COVID-19 (dated by TCRdb to the early 2020s). Library preparation was by 5' RACE. The data were produced on an Illumina NovaSeq 6000. TCRdb handled the public reads itself, with Q25 trimming in fastp and clone calling in MiXCR, and kept productive beta chains. Every distinct CDR3 protein forms one entry, paired with its most common genes and DNA. This sample comprises some 450,000 distinct CDR3 sequences, 20% of them detected only once. The ten largest clonotypes hold approximately 8.4% of the sample. The source material was PBMCs or a T cell subset sorted from them (not recorded which). The receptors were gathered from an adult woman who had mild COVID-19 (a few samples of this study predate the infection). The sample titles of this study are shuffled in the database, so cell type and time point are left out; the donor was told from shared clones.

This clonotype was detected a few times. V is TRBV12-3 or TRBV12-4 and J is TRBJ2-5, with 10 bases that match TRBD2. The CDR3 totals 17 residues. The V and J ends lost 5 bases and 5 bases, in that order; junction bases with no gene match: 14. CDR3 nucleotides: TGTGCCAGCAGTCCGAACGCACTACTAGCGGGAAGGGAGACCCAGTACTTC. It encodes CASSPNALLAGRETQYF.

The V and J genes are TRBV15 and TRBJ2-1; D perhaps matches TRBD2 (7 bases). The V gene's germline CDR1 is LNHNV and CDR2 YYDKDF (reference sequence). V lost 3 bases, J lost 4 bases, and 16 bases lay in between. The CDR3 covers 16 residues. CDR3: CATSSISGGPYNEQFF. The CDR3 coding sequence is TGTGCCACCAGCAGTATCTCCGGGGGGCCTTACAATGAGCAGTTCTTC.

There are many counts of this clonotype. V gene TRBV12-3 or TRBV12-4 combines with J gene TRBJ2-5, with 8 positions matching TRBD2. Unmatched junction bases numbered 10, after V lost 5 bases and J lost 5 bases. The CDR3 length is 15 residues. The CDR3 DNA reads as TGTGCCAGCAGTCCCCGAGCGGGAGTGGGGGAGACCCAGTACTTC. Protein product: CASSPRAGVGETQYF.

This chain connects TRBV5-1 to TRBJ1-1; 7 nucleotides match TRBD1. After removal of 0 bases from V and 1 base from J, the junction contained 9 bases not matched to a gene. Germline CDR1 is SGHRS and CDR2 is YFSETQ. CDR3 length: 17 residues. The DNA of the CDR3 is TGCGCCAGCAGCTTGGAGAGGGGGCAGGGTGAGAACACTGAAGCTTTCTTT. This encodes CASSLERGQGENTEAFF.

J is TRBJ1-1 and V is TRBV6-6; TRBD1 agrees at 9 bases. The CDR3 is 15 amino acids. Germline CDR1 reads MNHNY; CDR2 reads SVGAGI (reference sequence). Losses at the gene ends were 7 bases for V and 4 bases for J; bases not matched to a gene: 10. CDR3 coding DNA: TGTGCCAGCACAGACACGGGGACAGGGATCACTGAAGCTTTCTTT. The encoded protein is CASTDTGTGITEAFF.

This clonotype has a handful of counts. This chain links TRBV24-1 with TRBJ2-5, with D perhaps TRBD2 (5 bases). CDR3 length: 16 amino acids. V dropped 2 bases and J dropped 1 base, with 13 bases sitting between them. CDR1 is KGHDR, CDR2 SFDVKD, per germline. Here the CDR3 DNA reads TGTGCCACCAGTGATTCCCCCGCGGGCCCCCAAGAGACCCAGTACTTC. Amino acid sequence: CATSDSPAGPQETQYF.

The CDR3 DNA follows: TGTGCCAGCAGTTCCGGGACGACCCTTCGAGGTGAGCAGTTCTTC. Translated: CASSSGTTLRGEQFF. This chain joins TRBV6-5 and TRBJ2-1, with D tentatively TRBD1 or TRBD2 (5 bases each). Trimming left V 4 bases short and J 9 bases short, with 19 bases between. The CDR3 has 15 amino acids. Germline loops: CDR1 MNHEY, CDR2 SVGAGI.

This clonotype showed up just once. V is TRBV2 and J is TRBJ2-5; D ambiguous. The V gene's germline CDR1 is SNHLY and CDR2 FYNNEI. V was trimmed by 1 base and J by 7 bases, leaving 7 bases between them. The CDR3 is 12 amino acids. The CDR3 bases are TGTGCCAGCAGTGAAGGGGTGGGGACCCAGTACTTC. Its translation is CASSEGVGTQYF.

V and J are TRBV7-2 and TRBJ1-5; D unclear. The germline gives CDR1 SGHTA, CDR2 FQGNSA. Deletions cut 1 base from V and 8 bases from J, with 9 bases between. There are 13 residues in the CDR3. The CDR3 loop is CASSLGRGEPQHF. In nucleotides, the CDR3 is TGTGCCAGCAGCTTAGGACGCGGGGAGCCCCAGCATTTT.

The chain uses TRBV7-2 and TRBJ2-4, with 9 bases aligning to TRBD2. The CDR3 runs 16 residues. The junction had 10 bases not matched to a gene; V was cut back by 1 base and J by 9 bases. Germline CDR1 SGHTA, CDR2 FQGNSA. The CDR3 here is CASSLEDWLAGRIQYF. The CDR3 DNA is TGTGCCAGCAGCTTAGAAGATTGGCTAGCGGGGCGCATTCAGTACTTC.

This clonotype has just one count. The J gene is TRBJ1-1, the V gene TRBV3-1, with 9 bases fitting TRBD1. V trimming: 4 bases; J trimming: 4 bases; junction bases outside the gene matches: 7. Germline CDR1 is LGHDT and CDR2 is YNNKEL (reference sequence). This CDR3 has 15 amino acids. Here the CDR3 DNA reads TGTGCCAGCAGCCCCCGGGACAGGGATCTCACTGAAGCTTTCTTT. Protein: CASSPRDRDLTEAFF.

This clonotype was detected only a few times. The V and J genes are TRBV4-2 and TRBJ1-2; D may be TRBD1 (6 bases). The V end was cut by 2 bases, the J end by 2 bases, with 18 bases between. The germline gives CDR1 LGHNA, CDR2 YNFKEQ. The CDR3 totals 17 residues. The CDR3: CASSQPATGTLNYGYTF. The CDR3, as DNA: TGTGCCAGCAGCCAACCGGCGACCGGGACACTGAACTATGGCTACACCTTC.

This clonotype was seen more than once but under ten times. The chain carries TRBV5-7 and TRBJ2-1; no clear D. TRBV5-7 is noted as an ORF with a role that remains uncertain. Trimming left V 5 bases short and J 0 bases short, with 12 bases between. The CDR3 length is 15 residues. CDR3 DNA sequence: TGTGCCAGCAGTTCGGACCGCCCCTCCTACAATGAGCAGTTCTTC. Translation: CASSSDRPSYNEQFF.

The rearrangement joins TRBV7-8 to TRBJ2-3, with 10 nucleotides matching TRBD1. The CDR3 covers 16 residues. Germline CDR1 reads SGHVS; CDR2 reads FQNEAQ. The trim removed 4 bases at V and 2 bases at J, leaving 6 bases unmatched. As DNA, the CDR3 is TGTGCCAGCAGCTCCAGGACAGGGGGAATCACAGATACGCAGTATTTT. Amino acids: CASSSRTGGITDTQYF.

This clonotype was seen a few times. The rearrangement joins TRBV9 to TRBJ2-5, with D possibly matching TRBD1 (6 bases). Trimming removed 5 bases at V and 7 bases at J, with 15 bases between. The V gene's germline CDR1 is SGDLS and CDR2 YYNGEE. The CDR3 length is 13 residues. The CDR3 nucleotides read TGTGCCAGCAGAGACCGGGACACTGGGACCCAGTACTTC. It translates to CASRDRDTGTQYF.